The 30 T cell receptor beta chains reported below all come from one sample, sequenced in a study of blood T cell repertoires in COVID-19 (dated by TCRdb to 2020 to 2022). The library was prepared using the immunoSEQ multiplex PCR assay. TCRdb carries this immuneACCESS record with in-frame sequences only. Its versions omit some clonotypes, under half of them owing to an unresolved V gene in the studies checked, with the rest unexplained. This sample is represented by approximately 500,000 clones; roughly 90% of them were singletons. Of the sample, 1.5% to 2% falls within the top ten clones. Sequences were obtained from PBMCs or T cells enriched from blood (not recorded which). These receptors were taken from a woman in her thirties or forties who had recovered from COVID-19.

The chain couples TRBV29-1 to TRBJ1-4; D unresolved. V was clipped by 2 bases and J by 8 bases, with 12 bases between them. This CDR3 region has 13 residues. Germline CDR1 reads SQVTM; CDR2 reads ANQGSEA. CDR3 loop: CSVEYNRGEKLFF. CDR3 in DNA: TGCAGCGTTGAATATAACAGAGGGGAAAAACTGTTTTTT.

This chain links TRBV5-5 with TRBJ2-5; TRBD2 aligns across 11 bases. CDR3 size: 13 residues. Losses at the gene ends were 5 bases for V and 4 bases for J; bases not matched to a gene: 1. Per germline, CDR1 SGHKS and CDR2 YYEKEE (reference sequence). As DNA, the CDR3 is TGTGCCAGCAGAGGACTAGCGGGAGAGACCCAGTACTTC. Its translation: CASRGLAGETQYF.

This CDR3 is CASSIGGLDGYTF. The CDR3 DNA is TGTGCCAGTAGTATCGGGGGGCTGGATGGCTACACCTTC. The rearrangement joins TRBV19 to TRBJ1-2; tentatively, D is TRBD1 (6 bases). This CDR3 region has 13 residues. V gave up 3 bases and J gave up 6 bases, with 11 bases separating them. The germline V gene encodes CDR1 LNHDA and CDR2 SQIVND (reference sequence).

The V gene is TRBV12-3 or TRBV12-4, the J gene TRBJ2-7, with 7 nucleotides matching TRBD1. With V trimmed by 6 bases and J by 3 bases, 5 bases remained unmatched. The CDR3 is 13 residues long. CDR3 sequence: CASRWDRDYEQYF. The CDR3 nucleotides read TGTGCCAGCAGATGGGACAGAGACTACGAGCAGTACTTC.

The chain carries TRBV6-5 and TRBJ1-1; 9 positions agree with TRBD1. The CDR3 is made up of 14 amino acids. J was trimmed by 7 bases and V by 6 bases; bases with no gene match: 9. CDR1 and CDR2 (germline): MNHEY, SVGAGI. CDR3: CASRQQGAAYEAFF. The CDR3 nucleotides are TGTGCCAGCAGGCAACAGGGGGCCGCCTATGAAGCTTTCTTT.

The rearrangement uses TRBV6-5 and TRBJ2-5, with D possibly TRBD1 on 5 matching bases. The CDR3 runs to 12 residues. From germline, CDR1 is MNHEY and CDR2 SVGAGI. Trimming removed 6 bases from V and 6 bases from J, with 11 bases in between. CDR3 sequence: CASSQGRKTQYF. CDR3 bases: TGTGCCAGCAGCCAGGGCCGAAAGACCCAGTACTTC.

This chain joins TRBV20-1 and TRBJ2-7; the D is unclear. V was shortened by 3 bases and J by 0 bases, with 6 bases between the two germline ends. In germline, CDR1 is DFQATT, CDR2 SNEGSKA (reference sequence). The CDR3 runs 12 residues. As DNA, the CDR3 is TGCAGTGCTAGTAGGAGCTCCTACGAGCAGTACTTC. Translation gives CSASRSSYEQYF.

This clone came up once. The CDR3 bases are TGTGCCAGCAGTGACAGGGGTGAGCAGTACTTC. It codes for CASSDRGEQYF. The chain has TRBV12-3 or TRBV12-4 and TRBJ2-7, with 8 bases that match TRBD1. The length of the CDR3 is 11 residues. Trimming cost V 5 bases and J 7 bases; bases outside gene matches: 1.

CDR3 coding DNA: TGCAGCGTTGAAGATCTAGGGGACAGGAACGTCTACGAGCAGTACTTC. Translation gives CSVEDLGDRNVYEQYF. The V and J genes are TRBV29-1 and TRBJ2-7; 8 positions agree with TRBD1. There are 16 residues in the CDR3. V trimming: 0 bases; J trimming: 3 bases; junction bases outside the gene matches: 10. Germline V gives CDR1 SQVTM, CDR2 ANQGSEA.

This clone has just one count. The V and J genes are TRBV4-3 and TRBJ2-3; 8 bases line up with TRBD2. Germline CDR1 reads LGHNA; CDR2 reads YSLEER. Losses at the gene ends were 3 bases for V and 6 bases for J; bases not matched to a gene: 11. The CDR3 runs to 16 residues. CDR3 DNA: TGCGCCAGCAGCCAGTCTGCCGGGACTAGGGCGGATACGCAGTATTTT. Translation gives CASSQSAGTRADTQYF.

This chain connects TRBV7-2 to TRBJ1-5; maybe TRBD1 (5 bases). Trimming left V 1 base short and J 4 bases short, with 11 bases between. This CDR3 region has 15 residues. Germline V lookup: CDR1 SGHTA, CDR2 FQGNSA. CDR3 sequence: CASSLVTPGNQPQHF. The CDR3 coding sequence is TGTGCCAGCAGCTTAGTCACCCCAGGGAATCAGCCCCAGCATTTT.

This sequence joins TRBV9 and TRBJ2-3; possibly TRBD2 for D (6 bases). This CDR3 contains 12 residues. V was pared by 4 bases and J by 5 bases, with 8 bases between. Germline assignment: CDR1 SGDLS and CDR2 YYNGEE. CDR3 loop: CASSFGGDTQYF. Written as DNA, the CDR3 is TGTGCCAGCAGCTTCGGGGGAGATACGCAGTATTTT.

The V call is TRBV5-1, the J call TRBJ2-5, with a possible D match to TRBD1 (6 bases). Germline V lookup: CDR1 SGHRS, CDR2 YFSETQ. V shed 4 bases and J shed 4 bases, with 11 bases lying between them. The CDR3 is 13 residues long. The CDR3 DNA is TGCGCCAGCAGCCTGGGGGCAGGAGAGACCCAGTACTTC. Encoded protein: CASSLGAGETQYF. Together with reference TRBV5-1 and TRBJ2-5, the CDR3 gives the full variable domain: KAGVTQTPRYLIKTRGQQVTLSCSPISGHRSVSWYQQTPGQGLQFLFEYFSETQRNKGNFPGRFSGRQFSNSRSEMNVSTLELGDSALYLCASSLGAGETQYFGPGTRLLVL.

DNA for the CDR3: TGCGCCAGCAGCTTGTTGGCGGGAGCCGGTGATACGCAGTATTTT. Translated: CASSLLAGAGDTQYF. The rearrangement uses TRBV5-1 and TRBJ2-3; 7 positions match TRBD2. V was pared by 1 base and J by 6 bases, with 8 bases of the junction left unmatched. This CDR3 spans 15 amino acids. Germline V gives CDR1 SGHRS, CDR2 YFSETQ.

The J gene is TRBJ2-7, the V gene TRBV5-4; a weak D match, TRBD2 (6 bases). There are 14 residues in the CDR3. The V end was cut by 4 bases, the J end by 0 bases, with 11 bases between. The germline V gene encodes CDR1 SGHNT and CDR2 YYREEE (reference sequence). The CDR3 sequence is CASSDFGGSYEQYF. Here the CDR3 DNA reads TGTGCCAGCAGCGACTTCGGGGGCTCCTACGAGCAGTACTTC.

The gene calls are TRBV5-1 and TRBJ2-5; 7 bases agree with TRBD2. This CDR3 is built from 16 residues. CDR1 is SGHRS and CDR2 is YFSETQ in the germline V gene. Germline trimming cut 0 bases from V and 5 bases from J; bases unmatched to any gene: 10. CDR3 DNA: TGCGCCAGCAGCTTGGCGGGCGGGGAGGGACTCGAGACCCAGTACTTC. It translates to CASSLAGGEGLETQYF.

This rearrangement joins TRBV7-2 to TRBJ2-5; 7 bases line up with TRBD2. The CDR3 consists of 17 residues. Germline-derived CDR1 and CDR2 are SGHTA and FQGNSA. Trimming removed 3 bases from V and 6 bases from J; junction bases left unmatched: 16. The CDR3 here is CASSFDPAGRIAKTQYF. Here the CDR3 DNA reads TGTGCCAGCAGCTTCGACCCAGCGGGAAGGATCGCGAAGACCCAGTACTTC.

The count of this clone is one. V is TRBV7-9 and J is TRBJ2-7; 9 bases line up with TRBD1. V gave up 1 base and J gave up 12 bases; unmatched junction bases: 13. The CDR3 spans 15 residues. Germline V CDR1 and CDR2: SEHNR, FQNEAQ (reference sequence). DNA for the CDR3: TGTGCCAGCAGCTTAGAAGTGGACAGGGGTAGAACGACGTACTTC. Its protein product is CASSLEVDRGRTTYF. Drawing the rest from reference TRBV7-9 and TRBJ2-7, the complete variable domain is DTGVSQNPRHKITKRGQNVTFRCDPISEHNRLYWYRQTLGQGPEFLTYFQNEAQLEKSRLLSDRFSAERPKGSFSTLEIQRTEQGDSAMYLCASSLEVDRGRTTYFGPGTRLTVT.

The genes are TRBV5-1 and TRBJ2-2, with 12 bases identical to TRBD1. The CDR3 spans 16 residues. Per the germline V gene, CDR1 is SGHRS and CDR2 is YFSETQ. Trimming cost V 3 bases and J 8 bases; bases outside gene matches: 8. The CDR3 here is CASSWTGTGGSGELFF. Here the CDR3 DNA reads TGCGCCAGCAGCTGGACCGGGACAGGGGGCTCGGGGGAGCTGTTTTTT.

The V and J genes are TRBV3-1 (or the pseudogene TRBV3-2) and TRBJ2-5, with TRBD2 as a possible D gene (5 bases). Germline CDR1 LGHDT, CDR2 YNNKEL (reference sequence). This CDR3 has 18 amino acids. The germline V and J ends were trimmed by 2 bases and 4 bases, with 23 bases remaining between them. For the CDR3, the DNA is TGTGCCAGCAGCCAATTGACGGGGAATGGGGTTTCCATAGAGACCCAGTACTTC. This sequence encodes CASSQLTGNGVSIETQYF.

This chain connects TRBV18 to TRBJ2-2; D remains ambiguous. Germline V CDR1 and CDR2: KGHSH, LQKENI. Trimming cost V 5 bases and J 1 base, with 14 bases left between them. The CDR3 runs 16 residues. CDR3 region: CASSGVSTLNTGELFF. In DNA form, the CDR3 reads TGTGCCAGCTCAGGAGTTTCAACCTTGAACACCGGGGAGCTGTTTTTT. Full variable domain (remainder filled in from reference TRBV18 and TRBJ2-2): NAGVMQNPRHLVRRRGQEARLRCSPMKGHSHVYWYRQLPEEGLKFMVYLQKENIIDESGMPKERFSAEFPKEGPSILRIQQVVRGDSAAYFCASSGVSTLNTGELFFGEGSRLTVL.

The chain has TRBV19 and TRBJ1-2; D possibly corresponds to TRBD1 (6 bases). The CDR3 runs to 14 residues. Germline V gene lookup returns CDR1 LNHDA and CDR2 SQIVND (reference sequence). Trimming took off 7 bases at V and 3 bases at J, with 15 bases between the two ends. Here the CDR3 DNA reads TGTGCCAGTACCAAGCCGGGACAAGACTATGGCTACACCTTC. Amino acids: CASTKPGQDYGYTF.

The chain couples TRBV7-2 to TRBJ2-3; a possible D gene is TRBD2 (5 bases). CDR1 and CDR2 (germline): SGHTA, FQGNSA. The CDR3 spans 12 residues. The CDR3 region has the DNA TGTGCAGCGACTAAGCATACAGATACGCAGTATTTT. Residues: CAATKHTDTQYF.

The chain links TRBV7-8 to TRBJ2-5; TRBD2 agrees at 7 bases. The CDR3 runs to 15 residues. V lost 4 bases to trimming and J lost 3 bases; unmatched junction nucleotides: 8. The germline V gene has CDR1 SGHVS and CDR2 FQNEAQ. The CDR3 loop reads CASSSSGNPKETQYF. CDR3 in DNA: TGTGCCAGCAGCTCGAGCGGGAATCCTAAAGAGACCCAGTACTTC.

V gene TRBV10-2 combines with J gene TRBJ1-4; D is ambiguous. V shed 6 bases and J shed 4 bases, with 9 bases lying between them. The CDR3 is made up of 13 amino acids. Germline V gene sequence: CDR1 WSHSY, CDR2 SAAADI. The CDR3 sequence is CASRRVGNEKLFF. CDR3 in DNA: TGCGCCAGCAGGAGGGTCGGTAATGAAAAACTGTTTTTT.

This chain uses TRBV12-5 with TRBJ1-5, with D uncertain. Germline CDR1 is LGHNT and CDR2 is FRNRAP. The CDR3 covers 13 residues. The ends were cut back, 2 bases at V and 7 bases at J, with 9 bases in the middle. The CDR3 reads CASGLNGLQPQHF. The DNA for the CDR3 is TGTGCTAGTGGTTTGAATGGGCTGCAGCCCCAGCATTTT.

The chain is built from TRBV27 and TRBJ2-1; 9 bases align to TRBD1. V dropped 7 bases and J dropped 6; count of bases not matched to a gene: 10. In germline, CDR1 is MNHEY, CDR2 SMNVEV (reference sequence). The CDR3 extends over 15 amino acids. The CDR3 reads CASIGGGTGINEQFF. The CDR3 DNA is TGTGCCAGCATTGGGGGCGGGACAGGGATCAATGAGCAGTTCTTC.

V gene TRBV4-2 combines with J gene TRBJ2-7; D is ambiguous. This CDR3 is 14 amino acids long. V was cut by 0 bases and J by 3 bases, with 9 bases left in between. CDR1 is LGHNA and CDR2 is YNFKEQ in the germline V gene. CDR3 protein: CASSQDPMNYEQYF. The CDR3 nucleotides are TGTGCCAGCAGCCAAGATCCTATGAACTACGAGCAGTACTTC.

The V call is TRBV12-3 or TRBV12-4, the J call TRBJ1-5; D is uncertain. The CDR3 has 13 amino acids. The germline V and J ends were trimmed by 0 bases and 7 bases, with 7 bases remaining between them. The CDR3 region is CASSLAVGQPQHF. CDR3 nucleotide sequence: TGTGCCAGCAGTTTAGCGGTCGGGCAGCCCCAGCATTTT.

V usage is TRBV5-5 and J usage is TRBJ2-3, with 11 bases identical to TRBD2. Germline-derived CDR1 and CDR2 are SGHKS and YYEKEE (reference sequence). V lost 4 bases to trimming and J lost 0 bases; unmatched junction nucleotides: 7. The CDR3 extends over 17 amino acids. CDR3 nucleotides: TGTGCCAGCAGCGGCGGGACTAGCGGCCCGAGCACAGATACGCAGTATTTT. This sequence encodes CASSGGTSGPSTDTQYF.